This T cell receptor (beta chain) is drawn from a study of blood T cell repertoires in COVID-19 (dated by TCRdb to about 2020). Looking at the study overall: Collaborator samples came from the United States, Italy and Spain and covered acute and convalescent phases of COVID-19. Where HLA class I and class II types were available, the types were taken from metadata supplied by the sample provider, not from assay-based typing. Samples came from the ongoing ImmuneRACE study (first 160 participants) plus 1,254 subjects from 6 global collaborators. The prospective study material was composed of cDNA or gDNA derived from T cells, B-cell-depleted T cells, or PBMCs. A de-identified subject ID, COVID-19 status, age in years and sex were almost always included in the sample metadata. The repertoires were made available in a free public database intended to serve as a resource for research on the immune response to SARS-CoV-2. Deeply sampled blood TCRbeta repertoires from subjects exposed to, actively infected with, or recovered from COVID-19 were included in the dataset. The research as a whole found: The quantity of clinical and demographic metadata differed by source and by participant and was supplied without curation.

V is pared back by 5 bases and J by 0 bases, with 11 bases lying between the germline termini. The CDR3 covers 15 residues, taking in both the cysteine and the phenylalanine. Only the CDR3 portion is preserved as DNA: 45 bases, with reading frame beginning at the first base. The germline V gene provides CDR1 MGHRA and CDR2 YSYEKL. TCRbeta CDR3 regions were amplified from genomic DNA using the immunoSEQ Assay, a bias-controlled multiplex PCR. The study's processing was this. Within the assay, amplification of reference gene primers was used to estimate how many nucleated cells each sample contained. Sequence reads were collapsed and filtered to measure the absolute abundance of every unique TCRbeta CDR3 rearrangement. For each sample, productive Simpson clonality was calculated as the square root of Simpson's diversity index over productive rearrangements. The clones in this table, taken by TCRdb from immuneACCESS, are in-frame only. Not every clone is retained; where verified, under half of the shortfall comes from an unresolved V gene, and the cause of the rest is unknown. Clone size and the V and J calls come from that table; the DNA yielded D and trimming. The sample includes about 36,000 clones, with less than 95% observed a single time. Around 5% of the sample belongs to the ten largest clones.

Collaborating institutions collected whole blood in K2EDTA tubes following their own protocols. Collaborator samples were shipped for TCRbeta analysis as frozen whole blood, isolated PBMCs, or DNA extracted from either sample type. Comments on this clone: Which antigen it targets is not known. Base qualities are not recorded, but no much larger clone differs from it by a single base.

The sample was peripheral blood. The V and J genes are TRBV4-1 and TRBJ2-1; the D gene is possibly TRBD1, with 6 bases matching. This receptor was obtained from a human donor in a cohort sampled during active COVID-19. CDR3 protein: CASSKGDASYNEQFF. The DNA reads TGCGCCAGCAGCAAGGGGGATGCCTCCTACAATGAGCAGTTCTTC.